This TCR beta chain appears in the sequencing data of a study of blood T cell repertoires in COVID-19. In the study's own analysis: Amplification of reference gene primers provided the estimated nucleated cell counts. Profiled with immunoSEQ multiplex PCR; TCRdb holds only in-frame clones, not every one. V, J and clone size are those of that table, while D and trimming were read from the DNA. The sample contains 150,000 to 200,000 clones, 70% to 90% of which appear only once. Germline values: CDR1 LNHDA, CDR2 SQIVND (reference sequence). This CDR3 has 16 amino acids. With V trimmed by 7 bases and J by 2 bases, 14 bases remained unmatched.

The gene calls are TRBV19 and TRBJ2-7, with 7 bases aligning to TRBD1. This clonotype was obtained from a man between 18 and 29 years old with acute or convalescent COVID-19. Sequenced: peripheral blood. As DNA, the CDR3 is TGTGCCAGTACCCACAGTGGACAGGCGGCGACCTACGAGCAGTACTTC. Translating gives CASTHSGQAATYEQYF. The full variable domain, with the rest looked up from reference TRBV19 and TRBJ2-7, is DGGITQSPKYLFRKEGQNVTLSCEQNLNHDAMYWYRQDPGQGLRLIYYSQIVNDFQKGDIAEGYSVSREKKESFPLTVTSAQKNPTAFYLCASTHSGQAATYEQYFGPGTRLTVT.